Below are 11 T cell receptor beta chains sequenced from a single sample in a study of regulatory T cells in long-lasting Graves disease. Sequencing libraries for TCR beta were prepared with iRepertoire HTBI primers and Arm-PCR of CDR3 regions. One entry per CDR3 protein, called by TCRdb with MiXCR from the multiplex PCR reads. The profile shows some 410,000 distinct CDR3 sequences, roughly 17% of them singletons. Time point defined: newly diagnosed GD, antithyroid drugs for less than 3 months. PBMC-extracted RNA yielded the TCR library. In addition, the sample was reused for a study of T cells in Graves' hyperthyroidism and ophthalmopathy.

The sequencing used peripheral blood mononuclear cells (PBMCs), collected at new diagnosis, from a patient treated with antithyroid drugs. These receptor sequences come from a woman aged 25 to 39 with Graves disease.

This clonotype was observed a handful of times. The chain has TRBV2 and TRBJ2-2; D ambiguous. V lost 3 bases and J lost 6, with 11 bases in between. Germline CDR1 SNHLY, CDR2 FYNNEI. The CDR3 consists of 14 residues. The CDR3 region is CASSDPRIPGELFF. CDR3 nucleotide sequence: TGTGCCAGCAGTGACCCGAGGATCCCCGGGGAGCTGTTTTTT. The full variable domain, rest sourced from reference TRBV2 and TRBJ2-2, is EPEVTQTPSHQVTQMGQEVILRCVPISNHLYFYWYRQILGQKVEFLVSFYNNEISEKSEIFDDQFSVERPDGSNFTLKIRSTKLEDSAMYFCASSDPRIPGELFFGEGSRLTVL.

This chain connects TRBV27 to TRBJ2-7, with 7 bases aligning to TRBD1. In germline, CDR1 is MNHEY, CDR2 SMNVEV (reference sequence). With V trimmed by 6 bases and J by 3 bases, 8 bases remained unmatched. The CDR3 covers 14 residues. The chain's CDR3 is CASSAGTEDYEQYF. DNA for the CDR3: TGTGCCAGCAGCGCCGGGACAGAGGACTACGAGCAGTACTTC.

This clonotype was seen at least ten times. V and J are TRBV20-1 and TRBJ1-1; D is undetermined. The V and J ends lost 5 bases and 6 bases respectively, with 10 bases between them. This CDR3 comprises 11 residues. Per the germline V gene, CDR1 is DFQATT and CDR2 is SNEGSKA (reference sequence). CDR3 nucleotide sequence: TGCAGTGCTTTGAGTCGGGCTGAAGCTTTCTTT. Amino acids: CSALSRAEAFF.

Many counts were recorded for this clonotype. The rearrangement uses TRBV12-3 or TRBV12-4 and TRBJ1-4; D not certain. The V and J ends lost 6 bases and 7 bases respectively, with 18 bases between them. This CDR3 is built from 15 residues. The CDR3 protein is CASSFGRGSGEKLFF. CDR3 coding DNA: TGTGCCAGCAGCTTTGGTCGGGGTTCTGGTGAAAAACTGTTTTTT.

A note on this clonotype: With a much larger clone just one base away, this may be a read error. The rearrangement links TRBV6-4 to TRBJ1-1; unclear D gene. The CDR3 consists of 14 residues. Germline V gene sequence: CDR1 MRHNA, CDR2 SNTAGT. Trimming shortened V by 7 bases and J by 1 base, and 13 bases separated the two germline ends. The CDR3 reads CASIIRGRNTEAFF. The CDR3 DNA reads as TGTGCCAGCATCATACGCGGGAGGAACACTGAAGCTTTCTTT.

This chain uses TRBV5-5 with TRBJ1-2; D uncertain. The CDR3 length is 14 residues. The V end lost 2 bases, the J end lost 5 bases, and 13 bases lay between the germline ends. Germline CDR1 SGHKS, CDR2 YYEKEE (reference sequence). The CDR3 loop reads CASSLTYIVYGYTF. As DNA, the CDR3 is TGTGCCAGCAGCTTAACTTACATCGTTTATGGCTACACCTTC.

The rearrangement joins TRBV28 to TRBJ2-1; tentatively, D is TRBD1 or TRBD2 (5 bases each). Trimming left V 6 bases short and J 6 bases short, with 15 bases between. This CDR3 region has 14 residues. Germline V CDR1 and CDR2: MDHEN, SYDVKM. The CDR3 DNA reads TGTGCCAGCAGACCCGGTGGGGGAGCCAATGAGCAGTTCTTC. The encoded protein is CASRPGGGANEQFF.

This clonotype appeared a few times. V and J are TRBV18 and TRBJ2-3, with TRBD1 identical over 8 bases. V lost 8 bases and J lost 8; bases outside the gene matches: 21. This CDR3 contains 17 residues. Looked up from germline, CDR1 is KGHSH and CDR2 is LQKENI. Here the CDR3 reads CASSYRTGTSQFGTQYF. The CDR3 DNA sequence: TGTGCCAGCAGTTACCGGACAGGGACTTCACAGTTTGGTACGCAGTATTTT.

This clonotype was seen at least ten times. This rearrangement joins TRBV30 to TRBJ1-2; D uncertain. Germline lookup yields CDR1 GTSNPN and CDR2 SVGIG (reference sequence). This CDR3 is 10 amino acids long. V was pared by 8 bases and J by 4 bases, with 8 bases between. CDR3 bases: TGTGCCACCGGGATCTATGGCTACACCTTC. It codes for CATGIYGYTF.

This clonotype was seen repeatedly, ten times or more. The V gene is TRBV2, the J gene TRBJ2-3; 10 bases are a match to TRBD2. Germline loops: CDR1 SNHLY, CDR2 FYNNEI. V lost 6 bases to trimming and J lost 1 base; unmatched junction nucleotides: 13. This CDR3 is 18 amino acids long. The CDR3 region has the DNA TGTGCCAGCAGGCCTGCGGGAGCTAGCGGGGGTGGCACAGATACGCAGTATTTT. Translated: CASRPAGASGGGTDTQYF.

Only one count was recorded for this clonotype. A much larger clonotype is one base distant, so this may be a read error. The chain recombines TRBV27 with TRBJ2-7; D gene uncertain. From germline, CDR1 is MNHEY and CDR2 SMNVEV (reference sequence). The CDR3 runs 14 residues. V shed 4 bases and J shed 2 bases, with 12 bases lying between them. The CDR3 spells CASSWVCSPYEQYF. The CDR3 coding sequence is TGTGCCAGCAGTTGGGTGTGTTCCCCCTACGAGCAGTACTTC.